Presented here are 32 T cell receptor beta chains from one specimen sequenced in a study of regulatory T cells in long-lasting Graves disease. Time point denoted: newly diagnosed GD, antithyroid drugs for less than 3 months. The TCR library was prepared using RNA isolated from PBMCs. Researchers made TCR beta libraries by using iRepertoire HTBI primers and running Arm-PCR on CDR3 regions. TCRdb passed the multiplex PCR reads through MiXCR, listing each CDR3 protein once. The sample contains about 560,000 distinct CDR3 sequences, roughly 15% of which appear only once. The sample also formed part of further work on T cells in Graves' hyperthyroidism and ophthalmopathy.

Source: peripheral blood mononuclear cells (PBMCs), taken at new diagnosis, from a patient treated with antithyroid drugs. The receptors stem from a man younger than 30 with Graves disease.

This clonotype was observed many times. V usage is TRBV7-9 and J usage is TRBJ2-1; 7 positions agree with TRBD2. The CDR3 has 14 residues. Germline trimming cut 3 bases from V and 12 bases from J; bases unmatched to any gene: 11. Germline V gene lookup returns CDR1 SEHNR and CDR2 FQNEAQ (reference sequence). In nucleotides, the CDR3 is TGTGCCAGCAGCTTGCCGCGGGAGCCGCTGTGGCAGTTCTTC. It yields the protein CASSLPREPLWQFF.

This clonotype was observed a few times. CDR3 sequence: CASSPRGRAYNEQFF. CDR3 bases: TGTGCCAGCAGCCCGAGGGGGAGGGCCTACAATGAGCAGTTCTTC. The chain is built from TRBV14 and TRBJ2-1, with TRBD2 as a possible D gene (7 bases). The CDR3 runs to 15 residues. Germline V gene sequence: CDR1 SGHDN, CDR2 FVKESK. Between the trimmed V and J ends, which lost 4 bases and 2 bases, there was a span of 12 bases. Combining the CDR3 with reference TRBV14 and TRBJ2-1 gives the whole variable domain EAGVTQFPSHSVIEKGQTVTLRCDPISGHDNLYWYRRVMGKEIKFLLHFVKESKQDESGMPNNRFLAERTGGTYSTLKVQPAELEDSGVYFCASSPRGRAYNEQFFGPGTRLTVL.

This clonotype was observed many times. This rearrangement joins TRBV10-3 to TRBJ1-1; no reliable D call. CDR3 size: 11 residues. The germline CDR1 and CDR2 sequences are ENHRY and SYGVKD. The V end was cut by 10 bases, the J end by 1 base, with 7 bases between. This chain's CDR3 is CASGSNTEAFF. For the CDR3, the DNA is TGTGCCAGCGGATCGAACACTGAAGCTTTCTTT.

V and J are TRBV12-3 or TRBV12-4 and TRBJ2-2, with TRBD2 matching 9 bases. CDR3 size: 16 residues. V was clipped by 6 bases and J by 1 base; unmatched bases: 6. CDR3 nucleotide sequence: TGTGCCAGCAGGCCTATTAGCGGGGGGAACACCGGGGAGCTGTTTTTT. It specifies CASRPISGGNTGELFF.

CDR3 amino acids: CASSQQTGASYEQYF. The CDR3 region has the DNA TGTGCCAGCAGTCAGCAGACAGGGGCTTCCTACGAGCAGTACTTC. The chain uses TRBV28 and TRBJ2-7; TRBD1 matches 8 bases. This CDR3 is built from 15 residues. V lost 5 bases, J lost 1 base, and 7 bases stayed unmatched. Germline loops: CDR1 MDHEN, CDR2 SYDVKM.

This clonotype was seen a few times. The V call is TRBV15, the J call TRBJ1-2; D uncertain. Germline CDR1 LNHNV, CDR2 YYDKDF (reference sequence). The V gene lost 1 base and the J gene lost 4 bases, with 16 bases spanning the gap. The CDR3 is 16 residues long. CDR3 amino acids: CATSRGPAQEAYGYTF. DNA for the CDR3: TGTGCCACCAGCAGAGGGCCAGCTCAAGAGGCCTATGGCTACACCTTC.

The chain couples TRBV19 to TRBJ2-5; D not certain. CDR3 length: 19 amino acids. Per germline, CDR1 LNHDA and CDR2 SQIVND (reference sequence). The V and J ends lost 6 bases and 4 bases respectively, with 30 bases between them. The CDR3 region is CASSDPRSRVGSNRETQYF. CDR3 bases: TGTGCCAGTAGCGACCCAAGGTCCCGGGTCGGATCAAACAGAGAGACCCAGTACTTC.

This clonotype was seen more than once but under ten times. This chain connects TRBV6-1 to TRBJ2-7; 9 bases align to TRBD2. The CDR3 sequence is 13 residues long. V lost 6 bases to trimming and J lost 7 bases; unmatched junction nucleotides: 7. Germline-derived CDR1 and CDR2 are MNHNS and SASEGT. This CDR3 is CASRIAGAGEQYF. The CDR3, as DNA: TGTGCCAGCAGGATAGCGGGAGCGGGGGAGCAGTACTTC.

In DNA, the CDR3 is TGTGCCAGCAGTGAGCAGTTCTTC. This codes for CASSEQFF. The rearrangement uses TRBV2 and TRBJ2-1; D unresolved. Germline V lookup: CDR1 SNHLY, CDR2 FYNNEI. This CDR3 has 8 amino acids. V lost 3 bases and J 12 bases, leaving 0 bases between the germline ends.

This clonotype was counted at least ten times. The chain recombines TRBV28 with TRBJ1-5; D ambiguous. The CDR3 has 16 amino acids. Trimming removed 5 bases at V and 7 bases at J, with 21 bases between. The germline gives CDR1 MDHEN, CDR2 SYDVKM. This CDR3 reads CASSPRWVMTKQPQHF. CDR3 bases: TGTGCCAGCAGTCCCCGCTGGGTGATGACGAAACAGCCCCAGCATTTT.

This clonotype was counted at least ten times. V is TRBV5-1 and J is TRBJ2-7; 8 bases align to TRBD2. V was clipped by 0 bases and J by 3 bases; unmatched bases: 5. The CDR3 sequence is 15 residues long. CDR1 SGHRS and CDR2 YFSETQ come from the germline V gene. CDR3: CASSLDQAGGYEQYF. The CDR3 DNA sequence: TGCGCCAGCAGCTTGGACCAGGCGGGAGGCTACGAGCAGTACTTC.

The rearrangement uses TRBV19 and TRBJ1-3, with TRBD1 matching 7 bases. The germline V gene has CDR1 LNHDA and CDR2 SQIVND (reference sequence). The CDR3 spans 14 residues. The ends lost 7 bases at V and 4 bases at J; junction bases unmatched: 7. The CDR3 DNA reads as TGTGCCAGTACTGGGACAGTCCTAGGAAACACCATATATTTT. Translated: CASTGTVLGNTIYF.

This clonotype has ten or more counts. The V and J genes are TRBV3-1 and TRBJ2-2; D gene uncertain. CDR1 is LGHDT, CDR2 YNNKEL, per germline (reference sequence). Trimming took 6 bases from V and 3 from J, leaving 8 bases between them. The CDR3 runs 13 residues. The CDR3 bases are TGTGCCAGCAGTCGACACGACACCGGGGAGCTGTTTTTT. This gives the protein CASSRHDTGELFF.

This clonotype was picked up many times. V and J are TRBV12-3 or TRBV12-4 and TRBJ1-2; D unclear. V gave up 1 base and J gave up 2 bases, with 8 bases separating them. The CDR3 has 14 residues. CDR3 region: CASSLVEGNYGYTF. CDR3 in DNA: TGTGCCAGCAGTTTAGTGGAGGGCAACTATGGCTACACCTTC.

This clonotype was counted between two and nine times. The genes are TRBV28 and TRBJ2-3; TRBD2 matches at 10 bases. The CDR3 covers 15 residues. V trimming: 6 bases; J trimming: 5 bases; junction bases outside the gene matches: 8. The germline V gene encodes CDR1 MDHEN and CDR2 SYDVKM. The CDR3 sequence is CASRSLAGVIDTQYF. The CDR3 region has the DNA TGTGCCAGCAGGTCTCTAGCGGGAGTGATAGATACGCAGTATTTT.

A few counts support this clonotype. An end of the junction does not agree with germline; a read error may underlie this. The chain uses TRBV5-1 and TRBJ1-1, with D possibly TRBD1 on 5 matching bases. The CDR3 runs 17 residues. CDR1 is SGHRS, CDR2 YFSETQ, per germline. The CDR3 spells CANSANRDRQLNTEAFF. The CDR3 DNA reads TGCGCCAACAGCGCCAATCGGGATCGACAGCTGAACACTGAAGCTTTCTTT.

This clonotype was seen repeatedly, ten times or more. The V and J genes are TRBV28 and TRBJ2-3; 13 bases fit TRBD2. V was clipped by 5 bases and J by 6 bases; unmatched bases: 11. Germline V gene data show CDR1 as MDHEN and CDR2 as SYDVKM. The CDR3 length is 17 residues. The CDR3 sequence: CASSTSGRAKREDTQYF. The CDR3 nucleotides read TGTGCCAGCAGTACTAGCGGGAGGGCCAAAAGGGAGGATACGCAGTATTTT.

This clonotype appeared many times. The chain links TRBV29-1 to TRBJ1-2; 7 bases fit TRBD1. The germline CDR1 and CDR2 sequences are SQVTM and ANQGSEA. This CDR3 has 14 amino acids. The V gene end was trimmed by 6 bases and the J gene end by 2 bases; junction bases not matched to a gene: 9. CDR3 DNA: TGCAGCGTCGAAACAGGGGACTCGAACTATGGCTACACCTTC. Its translation is CSVETGDSNYGYTF.

V and J are TRBV15 and TRBJ1-2, with TRBD1 as a possible D gene (5 bases). CDR3 length: 12 residues. Germline V gene sequence: CDR1 LNHNV, CDR2 YYDKDF (reference sequence). The V end lost 9 bases, the J end lost 8 bases, and 16 bases lay between the germline ends. Written as DNA, the CDR3 is TGTGCCACAGGTACAGGTCCTTCCGGCTACACCTTC. Translating gives CATGTGPSGYTF. The full variable domain, completed using reference TRBV15 and TRBJ1-2, is DAMVIQNPRYQVTQFGKPVTLSCSQTLNHNVMYWYQQKSSQAPKLLFHYYDKDFNNEADTPDNFQSRRPNTSFCFLDIRSPGLGDTAMYLCATGTGPSGYTFGSGTRLTVV.

A word on this clonotype: A much larger clone differs by one base, so this may be a read error. This chain joins TRBV6-2 or TRBV6-3 and TRBJ1-3, with 8 bases matching TRBD1. Germline V lookup: CDR1 MNHEY, CDR2 SVGEGT. J gave up 9 bases and V 6 bases, and 10 bases lay outside the gene matches. This CDR3 spans 14 amino acids. CDR3 coding DNA: TGTGCCAGCAGCCCCGACAGGGGTGGGCGCACCATATATTTT. Residues: CASSPDRGGRTIYF.

This clonotype was detected only a few times. The rearrangement links TRBV5-1 to TRBJ2-7, with TRBD1 matching 9 bases. With 4 bases clipped from V and 8 bases from J, the junction kept 10 bases outside the gene matches. Germline V gene lookup returns CDR1 SGHRS and CDR2 YFSETQ. The CDR3 is 14 residues long. The CDR3 sequence is CASSPEAGTGKQYF. The CDR3 DNA reads TGCGCCAGCAGCCCGGAGGCCGGGACAGGGAAGCAGTACTTC. The whole variable domain, remainder taken from reference TRBV5-1 and TRBJ2-7, is KAGVTQTPRYLIKTRGQQVTLSCSPISGHRSVSWYQQTPGQGLQFLFEYFSETQRNKGNFPGRFSGRQFSNSRSEMNVSTLELGDSALYLCASSPEAGTGKQYFGPGTRLTVT.

This clonotype has a count of ten or more. This chain joins TRBV5-1 and TRBJ2-7; 8 positions agree with TRBD1. V lost 5 bases, J lost 7 bases, and 11 bases stayed unmatched. The CDR3 consists of 14 residues. Germline values: CDR1 SGHRS, CDR2 YFSETQ. This CDR3 is CASSTGTGLLEQYF. As DNA, the CDR3 is TGCGCCAGCAGTACCGGGACAGGCCTCTTGGAGCAGTACTTC.

The sample holds many counts of this clonotype. The V and J genes are TRBV12-5 and TRBJ2-5; D call uncertain. V lost 7 bases and J lost 1, with 10 bases in between. Germline lookup yields CDR1 LGHNT and CDR2 FRNRAP. The CDR3 extends over 13 amino acids. The CDR3 DNA sequence: TGTGCTAGTGTTGCTGCGGCCCAAGAGACCCAGTACTTC. This gives the protein CASVAAAQETQYF.

The table lists this clonotype with a few counts. The chain uses TRBV4-2 and TRBJ2-5; D not resolved. The CDR3 loop spans 13 amino acids. CDR1 LGHNA and CDR2 YNFKEQ come from the germline V gene. V was pared by 3 bases and J by 5 bases, with 10 bases between. In nucleotides, the CDR3 is TGTGCCAGCAGCCAGCGTGAGGCGGAGACCCAGTACTTC. Its translation: CASSQREAETQYF.

The rearrangement joins TRBV6-2 or TRBV6-3 to TRBJ2-1; D not certain. Germline CDR1 MNHEY, CDR2 SVGEGT. Trimming pared 6 bases from V and 2 bases from J, leaving 11 bases between. This CDR3 is 14 amino acids long. Here the CDR3 DNA reads TGTGCCAGCAGCCCCGGCCTGCCCTACAATGAGCAGTTCTTC. Protein: CASSPGLPYNEQFF.

This clonotype has a count of ten or more. The V and J genes are TRBV5-6 and TRBJ1-1; no clear D gene. The CDR3 is 14 amino acids. Trimming cost V 0 bases and J 5 bases, with 11 bases left between them. Germline V gene sequence: CDR1 SGHDT, CDR2 YYEEEE. CDR3 in DNA: TGTGCCAGCAGCTTGGGAGGGAGGCGAACTGAAGCTTTCTTT. Amino acid sequence: CASSLGGRRTEAFF.

Only a few counts were recorded for this clonotype. The CDR3 region has the DNA TGCGCCAGCAGTGAGTCGATTAGCAGCCACGCTGGCTACACCTTC. The encoded protein is CASSESISSHAGYTF. The genes are TRBV10-2 and TRBJ1-2; D is undetermined. V was cut by 0 bases and J by 7 bases, with 15 bases left in between. Germline lookup yields CDR1 WSHSY and CDR2 SAAADI. This CDR3 is built from 15 residues.

The V and J genes are TRBV20-1 and TRBJ2-3, with 11 bases that match TRBD2. Looked up from germline, CDR1 is DFQATT and CDR2 is SNEGSKA (reference sequence). Germline trimming cut 6 bases from V and 2 bases from J; bases unmatched to any gene: 4. The CDR3 is made up of 14 amino acids. CDR3 sequence: CSATGLAATDTQYF. The CDR3 DNA sequence: TGCAGTGCGACGGGACTAGCGGCCACAGATACGCAGTATTTT.

This clonotype was counted many times. This sequence joins TRBV28 and TRBJ2-7, with D perhaps TRBD1 (6 bases). Germline V CDR1 and CDR2: MDHEN, SYDVKM. Trimming stripped 3 bases from V and 7 bases from J, with 10 bases between. The CDR3 is made up of 12 amino acids. CDR3 coding DNA: TGTGCCAGCAGTTTCGGACAGCAAGAGCAGTACTTC. It yields the protein CASSFGQQEQYF.

This clonotype was seen only a few times. The J gene is TRBJ2-5, the V gene TRBV19; maybe TRBD2 (6 bases). Looked up from germline, CDR1 is LNHDA and CDR2 is SQIVND (reference sequence). Trimming left V 11 bases short and J 5 bases short, with 12 bases between. There are 11 residues in the CDR3. This CDR3 is CASASEETQYF. The CDR3 DNA reads as TGTGCCTCCGCTAGCGAGGAGACCCAGTACTTC.

This clonotype occurred many times. The chain recombines TRBV30 with TRBJ2-1; possible D gene TRBD1, 5 bases. Germline V CDR1 and CDR2: GTSNPN, SVGIG (reference sequence). This CDR3 is 14 amino acids long. The ends were cut back, 2 bases at V and 0 bases at J, with 8 bases in the middle. The CDR3 DNA sequence: TGTGCCTGGAGTTCCAGGGCCTCCTACAATGAGCAGTTCTTC. It codes for CAWSSRASYNEQFF.

The gene calls are TRBV7-9 and TRBJ2-1, with TRBD2 identical over 10 bases. Trimming cost V 0 bases and J 1 base; bases outside gene matches: 3. The CDR3 sequence is 17 residues long. The germline V gene has CDR1 SEHNR and CDR2 FQNEAQ (reference sequence). The chain's CDR3 is CASSLASGRLSYNEQFF. The CDR3 coding sequence is TGTGCCAGCAGCTTAGCTAGCGGGAGGCTGTCCTACAATGAGCAGTTCTTC.